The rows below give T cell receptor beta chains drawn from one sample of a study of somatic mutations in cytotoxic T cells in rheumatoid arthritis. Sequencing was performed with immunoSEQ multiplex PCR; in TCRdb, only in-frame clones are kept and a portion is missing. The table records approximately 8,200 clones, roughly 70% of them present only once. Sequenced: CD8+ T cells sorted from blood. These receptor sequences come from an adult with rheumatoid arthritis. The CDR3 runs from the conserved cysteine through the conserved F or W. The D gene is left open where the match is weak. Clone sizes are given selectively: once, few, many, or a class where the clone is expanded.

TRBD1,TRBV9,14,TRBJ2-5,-,TGTGCCAGCAGCTCCGGGACAGGGTTGGAGACCCAGTACTTC,CASSSGTGLETQYF
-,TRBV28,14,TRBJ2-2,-,TGTGCCAGCAATAACCGGGCTCCAGCCGGGGAGCTGTTTTTT,CASNNRAPAGELFF
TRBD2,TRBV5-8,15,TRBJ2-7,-,TGTGCCAGCAGCGGGGTGCGGGAGATGGCTTACGAGCAGTACTTC,CASSGVREMAYEQYF
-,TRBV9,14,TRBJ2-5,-,TGTGCCAGCTCTGCGGGGAGTTTATGGGAGACCCAGTACTTC,CASSAGSLWETQYF
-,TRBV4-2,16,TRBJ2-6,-,TGTGCCAGCAGCCAAGAGGGGACGGGTGGGGCCAACGTCCTGACTTTC,CASSQEGTGGANVLTF
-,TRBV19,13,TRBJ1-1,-,TGTGCCAGTAGTATAGAATCGGGTACTGAAGCTTTCTTT,CASSIESGTEAFF
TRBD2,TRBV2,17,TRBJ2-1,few,TGTGCCAGCAGTGATTGGGGGATAGCGGGGGGTTACAATGAGCAGTTCTTC,CASSDWGIAGGYNEQFF
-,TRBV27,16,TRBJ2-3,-,TGTGCCAGCAGTTTTTTCGTCAAAACGAGCACAGATACGCAGTATTTT,CASSFFVKTSTDTQYF
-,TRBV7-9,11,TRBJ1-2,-,TGTGCCAGCAGCCCCCCGTTAGGCTACACCTTC,CASSPPLGYTF
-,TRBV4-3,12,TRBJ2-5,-,TGCGCCAGCAGCCAAGAGGGGGGGACCCAGTACTTC,CASSQEGGTQYF
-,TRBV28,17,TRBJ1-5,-,TGTGCCAGCAACAATCCGGGCCTCCCACCACACAATCGGCCCCAGCATTTT,CASNNPGLPPHNRPQHF
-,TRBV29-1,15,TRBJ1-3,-,TGCAGCGTTGGGGATTCGCGACGGGGCCCGTACACCATATATTTT,CSVGDSRRGPYTIYF
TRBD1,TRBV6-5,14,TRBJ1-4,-,TGTGCCAGCAGTCAGACACAGGGGAATGAAAAACTGTTTTTT,CASSQTQGNEKLFF
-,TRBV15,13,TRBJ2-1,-,TGTGCCACCAGCGTGAGCTCCTACAATGAGCAGTTCTTC,CATSVSSYNEQFF
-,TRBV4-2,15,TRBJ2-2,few,TGTGCCAGCAGCCAACGGAGAGGAGACACCGGGGAGCTGTTTTTT,CASSQRRGDTGELFF
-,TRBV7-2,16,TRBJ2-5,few,TGTGCCAGCACCTCATCGGGGGACCTGTACCAAGAGACCCAGTACTTC,CASTSSGDLYQETQYF
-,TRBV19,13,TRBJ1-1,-,TGTGCCAGCACCATAGGCATGAACACTGAAGCTTTCTTT,CASTIGMNTEAFF
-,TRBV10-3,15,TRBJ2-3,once,TGTGCCATCAGTGAGTCGTGGGGTGCTACAGATACGCAGTATTTT,CAISESWGATDTQYF
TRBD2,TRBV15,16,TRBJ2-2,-,TGTGCCACCAGCAGAGATCGGACTAGCGGGGCCGGGGAGCTGTTTTTT,CATSRDRTSGAGELFF
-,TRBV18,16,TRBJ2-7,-,TGTGCCAGCTCACCACCAGGAGGGGCAGGGACCTACGAGCAGTACTTC,CASSPPGGAGTYEQYF
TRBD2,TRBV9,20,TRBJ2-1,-,TGTGCCAGCAGCGTAGACCCTGCCTCAAGGGTTAGCGGGAATGCCAATGAGCAGTTCTTC,CASSVDPASRVSGNANEQFF
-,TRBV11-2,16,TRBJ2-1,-,TGTGCCAGCAGCTTAGAGTATCCGGGGGCATACAATGAGCAGTTCTTC,CASSLEYPGAYNEQFF
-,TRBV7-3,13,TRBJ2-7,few,TGTGCCAGCTGGGCAGGGGATAGCCACGAGCAGTACTTC,CASWAGDSHEQYF
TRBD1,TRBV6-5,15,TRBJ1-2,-,TGTGCCAGCAGTTATTACCAGGGGGCTGGGTATGGCTACACCTTC,CASSYYQGAGYGYTF
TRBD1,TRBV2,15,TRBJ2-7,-,TGTGCCAGCAGTGAATGGACAGGGGGCCTCTACGAGCAGTACTTC,CASSEWTGGLYEQYF
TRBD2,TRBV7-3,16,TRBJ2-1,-,TGTGCCAGCAGCCAGACTAGCGGAAGCTCCTACAATGAGCAGTTCTTC,CASSQTSGSSYNEQFF
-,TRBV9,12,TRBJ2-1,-,TGTGCCAGCAGCGTTGACTTTAATGAGCAGTTCTTC,CASSVDFNEQFF
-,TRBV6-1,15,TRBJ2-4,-,TGTGCCAGCAGTGAAGCCTCAACTTGGGTAAACATTCAGTACTTC,CASSEASTWVNIQYF
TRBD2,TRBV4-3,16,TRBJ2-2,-,TGCGCCAGCAGCATTACTAGCGGGAGAAGGTCCGGGGAGCTGTTTTTT,CASSITSGRRSGELFF
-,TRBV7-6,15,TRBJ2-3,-,TGTGCCAGCAGCCGGAACGGGGGCCTGGCAGATACGCAGTATTTT,CASSRNGGLADTQYF
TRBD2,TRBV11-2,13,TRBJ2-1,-,TGTGCCAGCAGCGGAAGCGGGAACAATGAGCAGTTCTTC,CASSGSGNNEQFF
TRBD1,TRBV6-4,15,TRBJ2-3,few,TGTGCCAGCAGCCATGGACAGGGGGAGGTAGATACGCAGTATTTT,CASSHGQGEVDTQYF
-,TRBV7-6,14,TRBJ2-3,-,TGTGCCAGCAGCTTAGCAGAGGTCCCAGATACGCAGTATTTT,CASSLAEVPDTQYF
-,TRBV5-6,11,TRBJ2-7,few,TGTGCCAGCAGCCAACGACAGGAGCAGTACTTC,CASSQRQEQYF
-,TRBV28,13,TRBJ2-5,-,TGTGCCAGCAGTTGGGCCTCTCCAGAGACCCAGTACTTC,CASSWASPETQYF
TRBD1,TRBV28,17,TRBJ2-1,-,TGTGCCAGCAGTGGAACACAGGGGACCGGCAGTGGTAATGAGCAGTTCTTC,CASSGTQGTGSGNEQFF
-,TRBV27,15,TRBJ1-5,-,TGTGCCAGCAGTACCAGACAGGAGGAGGGTCAGCCCCAGCATTTT,CASSTRQEEGQPQHF
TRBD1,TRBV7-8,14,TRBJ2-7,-,TGTGCCAGCAGCAACCGACAGGGGGGTTACGAGCAGTACTTC,CASSNRQGGYEQYF
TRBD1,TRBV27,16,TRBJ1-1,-,TGTGCCAGCAGTCGACAGGGGGCCTTTTTGAACACTGAAGCTTTCTTT,CASSRQGAFLNTEAFF
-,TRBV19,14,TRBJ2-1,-,TGTGCCAGTAGTATAGGGGGGACGGGGAATGAGCAGTTCTTC,CASSIGGTGNEQFF
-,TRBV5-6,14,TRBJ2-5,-,TGTGCCAGCAGTATACCTGGGCTGGGAGAGACCCAGTACTTC,CASSIPGLGETQYF
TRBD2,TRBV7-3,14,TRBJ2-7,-,TGTGCCAGCAGCAGGACTAGCGATTCCTACGAGCAGTACTTC,CASSRTSDSYEQYF
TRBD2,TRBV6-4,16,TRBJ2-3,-,TGTGCCAGCAGTGAGAGGGCTAGCGGCGGCACAGATACGCAGTATTTT,CASSERASGGTDTQYF
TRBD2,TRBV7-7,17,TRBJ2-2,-,TGTGCTAGCAGCTTAGAATTACTAGCGGGAGACACCGGGGAGCTGTTTTTT,CASSLELLAGDTGELFF
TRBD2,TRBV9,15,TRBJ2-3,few,TGTGCCAGCAGCGTAGGGGGGACTAGTGGGGGGACGCAGTATTTT,CASSVGGTSGGTQYF
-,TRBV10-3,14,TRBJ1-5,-,TGTGCCATCAGTGAGAGGGCAGGGGCGGAACCCCAGCATTTT,CAISERAGAEPQHF
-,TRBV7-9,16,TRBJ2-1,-,TGTGCCAGCAGCTTAGTGCGGGCACCAGCTTACAATGAGCAGTTCTTC,CASSLVRAPAYNEQFF
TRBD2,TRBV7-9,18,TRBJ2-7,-,TGTGCCAGCAGCCCACCCGGGGCTAGCGGGGGATTTTCCTACGAGCAGTACTTC,CASSPPGASGGFSYEQYF
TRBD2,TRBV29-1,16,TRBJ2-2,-,TGCAGCGTTGAAGATGGGCTAGCGGAGAACACCGGGGAGCTGTTTTTT,CSVEDGLAENTGELFF
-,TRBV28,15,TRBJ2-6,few,TGTGCCAGCAGACTACAGGAATCCGGGGCCAACGTCCTGACTTTC,CASRLQESGANVLTF